This TCR beta chain is drawn from a study of blood T cell repertoires in COVID-19 (dated by TCRdb to 2020 to 2022). A note on the overall study: Samples from collaborators originated in the United States, Italy and Spain and spanned both the acute and convalescent phases of COVID-19. A de-identified subject ID, COVID-19 status, age in years and sex were almost always included in the sample metadata. The material from the prospective study consisted of cDNA or gDNA derived from T cells, B-cell-depleted T cells, or PBMCs. Subjects who had been exposed to COVID-19, were actively infected with it, or had recovered from it provided the deeply sampled blood TCRbeta repertoires that made up the dataset. HLA class I and class II types, where available, came from metadata supplied by the sample provider rather than from assay-based typing. Samples were obtained from the ongoing ImmuneRACE study (first 160 participants) and from about 1,300 subjects provided by 6 global collaborators. The repertoires were made available in a free public database intended to serve as a resource for research on the immune response to SARS-CoV-2.

TCRbeta CDR3 regions were amplified from genomic DNA by means of the immunoSEQ Assay, a bias-controlled multiplex PCR. The original pipeline was this. Nucleated cell counts per sample were estimated from amplification of reference gene primers within the assay. To quantify the absolute abundance of each unique TCRbeta CDR3 rearrangement, sequence reads were collapsed and filtered. For each sample, productive Simpson clonality was calculated as the square root of Simpson's diversity index over productive rearrangements. The clones in this table, taken by TCRdb from immuneACCESS, are in-frame only. Not every clone is retained; where verified, under half of the shortfall comes from an unresolved V gene, and the cause of the rest is unknown. V, J and clone size are taken as reported in that table, and D and trimming were inferred from the DNA itself. For this sample the table gives roughly 450,000 clones, of which 90% were detected only once. 0.6% to 0.7% of the sample goes to the ten largest clones.

Reading the germline V gene gives CDR1 MDHEN and CDR2 SYDVKM. The CDR3 covers 17 residues, taking in both the cysteine and the phenylalanine. The kept DNA is CDR3 alone, 51 bases in frame from the first base. Cut back by 3 bases and 1 base, the V and J ends lie 16 bases apart. This clone has only one observation. The clone's antigen remains unknown. Within one base of it there is no much larger clone, and no base qualities were kept. Participants in the prospective study were aged roughly 18 to 90 years, lived in under 30 United States geographic areas, and enrolled through a virtual design. To assign participants to cohorts, the prospective study relied on clinical history that participants themselves reported in a screening survey and a study questionnaire. For ImmuneRACE Cohort 3, a participant was defined as recovered based on two consecutive negative NP/OP PCR tests, clearance by a healthcare professional, or resolution of symptoms. In the prospective study, whole blood, serum and a nasopharyngeal or oropharyngeal swab were collected from each participant by mobile phlebotomists. Prospective study participants could optionally give additional blood draws and questionnaires over an approximately two-month period. Prospective study blood samples were shipped either frozen or at room temperature before DNA extraction.

Paper-wide results and their limitations: How much clinical and demographic metadata was included differed by source and by participant, and the metadata was provided uncurated.

The sequence was obtained from a man aged 18 to 29 who had recovered from COVID-19. Sequenced input: PBMCs or T cells enriched from blood (not recorded which). The V gene is TRBV28 and the J gene is TRBJ1-5, with the D gene not clear enough to name. The sequenced DNA: TGTGCCAGCAGTTTCCCGGGGTTAGGGAAAAGCAATCAGCCCCAGCATTTT. Protein translation: CASSFPGLGKSNQPQHF.